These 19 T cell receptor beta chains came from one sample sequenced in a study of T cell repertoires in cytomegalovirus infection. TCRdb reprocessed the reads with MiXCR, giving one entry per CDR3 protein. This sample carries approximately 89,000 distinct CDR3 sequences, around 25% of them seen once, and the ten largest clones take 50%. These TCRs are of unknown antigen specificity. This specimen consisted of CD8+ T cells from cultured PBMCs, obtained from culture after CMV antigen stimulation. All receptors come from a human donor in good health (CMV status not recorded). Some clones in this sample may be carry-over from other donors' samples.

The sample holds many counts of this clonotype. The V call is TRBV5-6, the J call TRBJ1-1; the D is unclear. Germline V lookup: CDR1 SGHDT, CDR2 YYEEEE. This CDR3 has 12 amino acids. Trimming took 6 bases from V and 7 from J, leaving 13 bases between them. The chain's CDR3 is CASIEFGGEAFF. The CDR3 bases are TGTGCCAGCATCGAATTTGGAGGTGAAGCTTTCTTT.

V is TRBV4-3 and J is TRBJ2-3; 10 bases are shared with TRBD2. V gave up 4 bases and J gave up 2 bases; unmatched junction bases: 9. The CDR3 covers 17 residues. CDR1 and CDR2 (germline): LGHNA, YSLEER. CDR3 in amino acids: CASSPGPSGRNTDTQYF. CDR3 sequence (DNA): TGCGCCAGCAGCCCGGGGCCTAGCGGGAGAAACACAGATACGCAGTATTTT.

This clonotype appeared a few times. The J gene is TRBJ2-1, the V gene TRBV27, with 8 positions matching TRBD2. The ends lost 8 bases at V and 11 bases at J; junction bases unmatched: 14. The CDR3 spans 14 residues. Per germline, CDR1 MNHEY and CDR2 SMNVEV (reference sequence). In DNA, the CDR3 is TGTGCCAGCTTCGGGGGGGCCAACAGGTATAAGCAGTTCTTC. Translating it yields CASFGGANRYKQFF.

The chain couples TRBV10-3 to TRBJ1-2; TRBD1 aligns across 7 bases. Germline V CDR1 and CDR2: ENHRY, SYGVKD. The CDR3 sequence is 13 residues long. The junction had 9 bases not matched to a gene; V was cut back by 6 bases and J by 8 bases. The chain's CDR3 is CAIRESGTEGYTF. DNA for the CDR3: TGTGCCATCAGGGAATCCGGGACAGAAGGCTACACCTTC.

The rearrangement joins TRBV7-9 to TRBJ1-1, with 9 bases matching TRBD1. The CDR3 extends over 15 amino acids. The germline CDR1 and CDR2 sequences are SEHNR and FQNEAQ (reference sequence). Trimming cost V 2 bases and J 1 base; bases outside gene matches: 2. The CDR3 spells CASSLTTGGNTEAFF. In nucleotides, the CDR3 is TGTGCCAGCAGCTTAACGACAGGGGGGAACACTGAAGCTTTCTTT.

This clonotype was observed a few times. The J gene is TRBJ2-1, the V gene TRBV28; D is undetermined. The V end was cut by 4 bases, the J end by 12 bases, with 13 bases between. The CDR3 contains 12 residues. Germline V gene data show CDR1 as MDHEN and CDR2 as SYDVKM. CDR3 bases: TGTGCCAGCAGTTCCTTGCCGCATAGGCAGTTCTTC. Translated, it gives CASSSLPHRQFF. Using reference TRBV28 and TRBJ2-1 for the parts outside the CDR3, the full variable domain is DVKVTQSSRYLVKRTGEKVFLECVQDMDHENMFWYRQDPGLGLRLIYFSYDVKMKEKGDIPEGYSVSREKKERFSLILESASTNQTSMYLCASSSLPHRQFFGPGTRLTVL.

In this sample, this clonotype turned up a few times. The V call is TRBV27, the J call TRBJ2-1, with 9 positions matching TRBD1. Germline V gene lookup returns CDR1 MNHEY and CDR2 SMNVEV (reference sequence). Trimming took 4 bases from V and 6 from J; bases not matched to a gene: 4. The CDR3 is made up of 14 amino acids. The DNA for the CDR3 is TGTGCCAGCAGTTCGGACAGGGGAGGCAATGAGCAGTTCTTC. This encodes CASSSDRGGNEQFF.

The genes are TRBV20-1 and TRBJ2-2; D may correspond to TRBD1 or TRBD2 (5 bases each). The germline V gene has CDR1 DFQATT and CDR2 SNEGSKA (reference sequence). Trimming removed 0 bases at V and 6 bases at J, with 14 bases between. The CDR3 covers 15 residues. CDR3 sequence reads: CSAREFGAGPGELFF. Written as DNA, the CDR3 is TGCAGTGCTAGAGAGTTCGGGGCAGGACCCGGGGAGCTGTTTTTT.

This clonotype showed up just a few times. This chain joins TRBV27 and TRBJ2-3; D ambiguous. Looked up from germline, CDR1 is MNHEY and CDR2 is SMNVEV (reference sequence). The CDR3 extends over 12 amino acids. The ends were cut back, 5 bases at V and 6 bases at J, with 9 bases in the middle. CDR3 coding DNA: TGTGCCAGCAGTCCCCTGGCGGATACGCAGTATTTT. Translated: CASSPLADTQYF.

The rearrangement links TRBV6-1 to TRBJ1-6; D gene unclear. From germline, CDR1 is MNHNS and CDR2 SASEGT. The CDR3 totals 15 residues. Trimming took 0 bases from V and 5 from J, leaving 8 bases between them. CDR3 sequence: CASSEAPQNNSPLHF. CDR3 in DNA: TGTGCCAGCAGTGAAGCGCCCCAAAATAATTCACCCCTCCACTTT.

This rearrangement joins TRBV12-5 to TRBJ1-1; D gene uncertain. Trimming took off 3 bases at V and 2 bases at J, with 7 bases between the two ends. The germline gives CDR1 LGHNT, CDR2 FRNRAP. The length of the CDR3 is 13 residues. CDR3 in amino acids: CASGLQPNTEAFF. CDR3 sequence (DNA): TGTGCTAGTGGTTTACAGCCCAACACTGAAGCTTTCTTT. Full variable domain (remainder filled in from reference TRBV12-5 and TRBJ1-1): DARVTQTPRHKVTEMGQEVTMRCQPILGHNTVFWYRQTMMQGLELLAYFRNRAPLDDSGMPKDRFSAEMPDATLATLKIQPSEPRDSAVYFCASGLQPNTEAFFGQGTRLTVV.

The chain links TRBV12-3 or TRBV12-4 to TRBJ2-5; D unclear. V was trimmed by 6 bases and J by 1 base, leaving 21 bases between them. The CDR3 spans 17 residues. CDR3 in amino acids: CASSTRPFTVIQETQYF. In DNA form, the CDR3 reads TGTGCCAGCAGCACCCGCCCTTTCACTGTAATCCAAGAGACCCAGTACTTC.

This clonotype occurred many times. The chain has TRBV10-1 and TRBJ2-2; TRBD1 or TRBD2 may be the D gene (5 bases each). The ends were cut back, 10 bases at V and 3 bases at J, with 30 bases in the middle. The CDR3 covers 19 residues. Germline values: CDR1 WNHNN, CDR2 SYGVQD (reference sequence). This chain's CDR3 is CATPEGSAYGLGDTGELFF. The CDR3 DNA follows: TGCGCCACCCCAGAGGGGAGTGCATACGGCTTAGGGGACACCGGGGAGCTGTTTTTT.

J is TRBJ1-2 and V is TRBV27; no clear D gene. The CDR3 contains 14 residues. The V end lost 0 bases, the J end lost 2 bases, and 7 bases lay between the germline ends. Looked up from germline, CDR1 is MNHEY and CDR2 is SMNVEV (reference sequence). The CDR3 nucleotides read TGTGCCAGCAGTTTATCTCGGGAGAACTATGGCTACACCTTC. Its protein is CASSLSRENYGYTF.

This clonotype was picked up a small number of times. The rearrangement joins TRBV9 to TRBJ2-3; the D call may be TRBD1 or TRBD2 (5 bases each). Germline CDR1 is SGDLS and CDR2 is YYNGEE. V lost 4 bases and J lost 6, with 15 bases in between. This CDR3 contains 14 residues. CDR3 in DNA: TGTGCCAGCAGCCCCCGAGGGGCAGGGGATACGCAGTATTTT. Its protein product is CASSPRGAGDTQYF.

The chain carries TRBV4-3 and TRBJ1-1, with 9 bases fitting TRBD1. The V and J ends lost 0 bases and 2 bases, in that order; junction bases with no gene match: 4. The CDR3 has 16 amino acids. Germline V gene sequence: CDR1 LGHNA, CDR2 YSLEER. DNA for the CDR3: TGCGCCAGCAGCCAAGATAGACAGGGGGAAAACACTGAAGCTTTCTTT. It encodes CASSQDRQGENTEAFF.

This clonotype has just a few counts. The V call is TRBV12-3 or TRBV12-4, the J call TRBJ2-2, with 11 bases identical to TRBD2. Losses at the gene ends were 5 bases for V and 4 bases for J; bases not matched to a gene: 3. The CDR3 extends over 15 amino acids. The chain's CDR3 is CASSPGTSGTGELFF. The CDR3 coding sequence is TGTGCCAGCAGTCCAGGGACTAGCGGCACCGGGGAGCTGTTTTTT.

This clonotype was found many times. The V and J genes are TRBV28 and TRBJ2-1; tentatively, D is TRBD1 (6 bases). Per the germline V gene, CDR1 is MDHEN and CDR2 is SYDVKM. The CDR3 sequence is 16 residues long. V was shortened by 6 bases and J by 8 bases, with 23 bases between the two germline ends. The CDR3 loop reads CASSNLPRDIRDEQFF. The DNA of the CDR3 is TGTGCCAGCAGCAACCTCCCCCGGGACATCCGCGATGAGCAGTTCTTC.

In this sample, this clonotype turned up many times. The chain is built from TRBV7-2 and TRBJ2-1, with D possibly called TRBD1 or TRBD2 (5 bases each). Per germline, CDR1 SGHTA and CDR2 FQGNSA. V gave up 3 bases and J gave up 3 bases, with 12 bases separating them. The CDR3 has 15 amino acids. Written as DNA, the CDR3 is TGTGCCAGCAGCTTCCGGGACCTAAACTACAATGAGCAGTTCTTC. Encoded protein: CASSFRDLNYNEQFF.